This paragraph covers one T cell receptor beta chain sequence. Its antigen has not been determined. Nothing much larger sits one base from this clone, and base qualities are not available. The data belong to a study of shared clonotypes between healthy human individuals (dated by TCRdb to 2018 to 2021). For the wider study: The cohort included three men and a couple of women between 18 and 49 years of age. Blood TCR repertoires of five healthy adults were deeply sequenced to estimate repertoire size and the extent of clonotype sharing between individuals. Libraries were prepared and TCR repertoires were sequenced by different laboratories using diverse techniques, in order to increase sequencing depth and limit assay-specific biases. Between about 0.85 and 9.5 billion PBMCs per donor were obtained by leukapheresis. For each donor, CD4 naive and CD4 memory were each run on three plates, CD8 naive on two plates, and CD8 memory on one plate. Paper-wide results and their limitations: The small number of donors limited the genetic and exposure-history diversity represented. Based on pairwise subsampling, the degree of clonotype sharing among donors was expected to be affected by sequencing depth. When several donors were compared, the shared fraction of clonotypes was 5% to 6.5% for naive CD4, approximately 3.3% for naive CD8, 2% to 2.5% for memory CD4, and under 0.5% for memory CD8. Naive subsets generally had larger estimated clonotype richness than memory subsets. Only blood was sampled, and tissue TCR repertoires likely differ from those in blood. Compared with non-shared clonotypes, the clonotypes found in all four sorted-subset donors had higher generation probabilities. Incomplete sequencing was indicated by rarefaction of sorted-subset datasets, despite the large sequencing depth.

Germline trimming amounts to 1 base on V and 12 bases on J, with 5 as the count of junction bases outside the gene matches. The CDR3 runs 11 amino acids, cysteine and phenylalanine included. Just CDR3 DNA is preserved here, 33 bases in frame from base 1. From the germline V gene (reference sequence), CDR1 is DFQATT and CDR2 is SNEGSKA. The donors were healthy, HIV-negative adults with no recently reported acute infections or vaccinations. Only Caucasian adults living in Nashville, Tennessee, USA were represented among the donors. Magnetic negative selection was used to enrich CD4+ T cells, after which naive cells were positively selected on CD45RA and the negative fraction became the memory subset. After blood collection by leukapheresis, PBMCs were isolated using Ficoll-Histopaque density gradient centrifugation and then cryopreserved in the vapor phase of liquid nitrogen. Analytical flow cytometry was used to check the purity and quantity of every magnetically sorted T cell population. Genomic DNA was isolated from every sorted fraction and measured by UV absorbance on a Nanodrop 2000c.

TCR CDR3 regions were amplified from genomic DNA by multiplex PCR using the deep immunoSEQ assay. Genomic DNA extracted from each cell subset was distributed evenly over all wells of several immunoSEQ 96-well plates, and each plate served as one replicate. Each replicate PCR for sorted subsets received about 0.2 ug genomic DNA, equal to about 30,000 T cell genomes. Purified libraries were quantified with a Qubit 3.0 fluorometer, sized on a Bioanalyzer 2100, and re-quantified with the KAPA Library Quantification kit. A separate single-read 150-cycle Illumina NextSeq 550 flow cell was used to sequence each immunoSEQ 96-well plate. The authors' pipeline ran thus. The immunoSEQ output contained only junctional sequences without quality scores, so filtering could not match that applied to full-length reads. To assign V/J genes and CDR3, sequences were annotated using PyIR, a Python wrapper for IgBLAST v1.9, with IMGT germline references. Reads with weak V/J assignments (E-value above 1e-6), missing CDR3, stop codons, out-of-frame junctions, or ambiguous translated residues were removed. A V3J clonotype was defined by an identical inferred V gene, J gene, and CDR3 amino acid sequence. Percentage overlap between repertoires was calculated by dividing the number of shared unique clonotypes by the size of the smaller repertoire. Three approaches were used to assess repertoire richness: RTK rarefaction, the Chao1 estimator, and Recon v2.1 estimates of unobserved clonotypes. OLGA was used to compute generation probabilities for all TCRbeta clonotypes that the gDNA method yielded from four donors. Drawn from immuneACCESS, this table holds only the in-frame rearrangements with V and J called that TCRdb kept. Clones are partly lost; checked studies trace under half to an unresolved V gene and leave the rest unexplained. The DNA was the basis for D and trimming; V, J and clone size are from that table. The sample table lists around 1.4 million clones, 97% to 99% of them with a count of one. Approximately 0.4% of the sample goes to the ten largest clones.

This TCR was recovered from a man aged 25 to 40 in good health. Sequencing used naive CD4+ T cells sorted from blood. The cell subset or site label, as the study defines it: CD45RA+ positively selected. The chain links TRBV20-1 with TRBJ1-2; 7 nucleotides in the junction match TRBD1. The DNA sequence reads TGCAGTGCTAGAGGAGGACAGGAAAACACCTTC. This yields the protein CSARGGQENTF.